The next 22 T cell receptor beta chains were all read from a single sample in a study of cytomegalovirus exposure and HLA in healthy donors (dated by TCRdb to 2017 to 2019). The library was made by the immunoSEQ multiplex PCR assay. A mixture of 60 forward primers for TCR Vbeta segments and 13 reverse primers for TCR Jbeta segments was used in the multiplex PCR. Here the immuneACCESS table is served through TCRdb, limited to in-frame sequences with V and J called. Missing clones are a known gap in these copies; in checked studies unresolved V genes cover under half, and the rest lacks a known reason. The sample yields approximately 150,000 clones; about 74% were counted once. Jointly, the top ten make up around 1.9% of the sample. The sample taken for sequencing was PBMCs. The source of these receptors is a middle-aged woman in good health and CMV-seronegative.

This clone was seen only a few times. The rearrangement uses TRBV6-5 and TRBJ1-5, with 7 bases fitting TRBD1. The CDR3 is 14 amino acids. Germline loops: CDR1 MNHEY, CDR2 SVGAGI. With V trimmed by 5 bases and J by 4 bases, 5 bases remained unmatched. This CDR3 reads CASSGRQGNQPQHF. CDR3 sequence (DNA): TGTGCCAGCAGTGGCCGACAGGGAAATCAGCCCCAGCATTTT.

This chain joins TRBV7-9 and TRBJ2-7; D possibly corresponds to TRBD1 (6 bases). The CDR3 is 15 amino acids. Germline CDR1 and CDR2: SEHNR and FQNEAQ (reference sequence). V shed 1 base and J shed 2 bases, with 12 bases lying between them. CDR3 sequence: CASSLGRQETYEQYF. The DNA for the CDR3 is TGTGCCAGCAGCTTAGGGCGACAGGAAACCTACGAGCAGTACTTC.

The rearrangement links TRBV9 to TRBJ1-1; 7 positions match TRBD1. V lost 0 bases and J lost 5; bases outside the gene matches: 10. The CDR3 length is 16 residues. CDR1 and CDR2 from the germline V gene are SGDLS and YYNGEE. The CDR3 DNA sequence: TGTGCCAGCAGCGTAGCTACGAGGGGGCGAGGGACTGAAGCTTTCTTT. Protein sequence: CASSVATRGRGTEAFF.

The chain couples TRBV5-1 to TRBJ2-1; 10 bases are a match to TRBD2. The trim removed 0 bases at V and 6 bases at J, leaving 3 bases unmatched. This CDR3 is 15 amino acids long. The germline gives CDR1 SGHRS, CDR2 YFSETQ. The CDR3 DNA is TGCGCCAGCAGCTTGGTTCCTAGCGGGGGCAATGAGCAGTTCTTC. It codes for CASSLVPSGGNEQFF.

The chain links TRBV2 to TRBJ1-1, with D possibly matching TRBD1 (6 bases). The V end lost 7 bases, the J end lost 5 bases, and 14 bases lay between the germline ends. This CDR3 has 13 amino acids. CDR1 SNHLY and CDR2 FYNNEI come from the germline V gene. DNA of the CDR3: TGTGCCAGCAACCGGGGGGCGGGAACTGAAGCTTTCTTT. Translated, it gives CASNRGAGTEAFF.

The count of this clone is one. This rearrangement joins TRBV5-4 to TRBJ1-2; the D is unclear. Germline values: CDR1 SGHNT, CDR2 YYREEE (reference sequence). The CDR3 totals 12 residues. The V and J ends lost 1 base and 8 bases respectively, with 9 bases between them. The CDR3 loop is CASSLQGRGYTF. CDR3 nucleotides: TGTGCCAGCAGCTTGCAAGGGAGGGGCTACACCTTC.

The CDR3 DNA follows: TGTGCCAGCAGCCCCCCCGCAGGGGAAGCCCCCGAAGAGACCCAGTACTTC. It is translated as CASSPPAGEAPEETQYF. The chain combines TRBV13 with TRBJ2-5; TRBD1 might be the D (6 bases). V was shortened by 5 bases and J by 3 bases, with 22 bases between the two germline ends. Germline V gene data show CDR1 as PRHDT and CDR2 as FYEKMQ (reference sequence). The CDR3 has 17 amino acids.

J is TRBJ1-6 and V is TRBV19, with a weak D call TRBD1 (5 bases). V was clipped by 11 bases and J by 11 bases, with 7 bases between them. Germline assignment: CDR1 LNHDA and CDR2 SQIVND (reference sequence). This CDR3 has 9 amino acids. For the CDR3, the DNA is TGTGCCGCGGGGGCACCCCTCCACTTT. Its protein is CAAGAPLHF.

The rearrangement links TRBV6-5 to TRBJ2-3; 7 bases agree with TRBD1. With V trimmed by 7 bases and J by 0 bases, 7 bases remained unmatched. The CDR3 runs 15 residues. CDR1 and CDR2 (germline): MNHEY, SVGAGI. In DNA, the CDR3 is TGTGCCAGCACTCGACAGGGACCTAGCACAGATACGCAGTATTTT. This gives the protein CASTRQGPSTDTQYF.

The chain is built from TRBV6-1 and TRBJ1-4; 10 bases map to TRBD1. In germline, CDR1 is MNHNS, CDR2 SASEGT. The trim removed 5 bases at V and 4 bases at J, leaving 4 bases unmatched. The CDR3 runs 15 residues. Here the CDR3 DNA reads TGTGCCAGCAGTCTGGGACAGGGGCTTAATGAAAAACTGTTTTTT. Encoded protein: CASSLGQGLNEKLFF.

This chain uses TRBV13 with TRBJ2-1; no definite D call. The germline V and J ends were trimmed by 5 bases and 13 bases, with 21 bases remaining between them. The CDR3 spans 14 residues. CDR1 and CDR2 (germline): PRHDT, FYEKMQ (reference sequence). The chain's CDR3 is CASSPLSPGSGQFF. CDR3 nucleotide sequence: TGTGCCAGCAGCCCCTTAAGTCCGGGTAGTGGCCAGTTCTTC.

This chain joins TRBV5-6 and TRBJ1-2, with 7 positions matching TRBD1. This CDR3 contains 13 residues. The junction had 3 bases not matched to a gene; V was cut back by 4 bases and J by 3 bases. Germline assignment: CDR1 SGHDT and CDR2 YYEEEE. CDR3 nucleotide sequence: TGTGCCAGCAGCCTTGGACAGGACTATGGCTACACCTTC. Its translation is CASSLGQDYGYTF.

In this sample, this clone turned up a few times. The V call is TRBV11-3, the J call TRBJ1-1, with D possibly TRBD1 on 5 matching bases. Germline V gene sequence: CDR1 SGHNT, CDR2 YENEEA. The CDR3 sequence is 14 residues long. V lost 3 bases, J lost 1 base, and 9 bases lay in between. The CDR3 reads CASSLGGPNTEAFF. CDR3 coding DNA: TGTGCCAGCAGCTTGGGGGGACCGAACACTGAAGCTTTCTTT.

Here the CDR3 reads CASSQQGTGLDTGELFF. DNA for the CDR3: TGCGCCAGCAGCCAACAGGGGACGGGTCTCGACACCGGGGAGCTGTTTTTT. The rearrangement uses TRBV4-1 and TRBJ2-2, with D perhaps matching TRBD1 (6 bases). Trimming cost V 2 bases and J 3 bases, with 16 bases left between them. Germline CDR1 is MGHRA and CDR2 is YSYEKL. CDR3 size: 17 residues.

The chain is built from TRBV7-2 and TRBJ2-5, with 9 bases that match TRBD1. CDR3 length: 17 residues. Germline V gives CDR1 SGHTA, CDR2 FQGNSA. The V gene end was trimmed by 5 bases and the J gene end by 2 bases; junction bases not matched to a gene: 12. CDR3 in DNA: TGTGCCAGCAGCCTGACTGGGACAGGGTCAGGGCAAGAGACCCAGTACTTC. As protein: CASSLTGTGSGQETQYF.

This clone was counted only a few times. This sequence joins TRBV27 and TRBJ2-1; D not certain. Germline lookup yields CDR1 MNHEY and CDR2 SMNVEV (reference sequence). This CDR3 is 11 amino acids long. V was trimmed by 3 bases and J by 6 bases, leaving 3 bases between them. This chain's CDR3 is CASSFFNEQFF. The CDR3, as DNA: TGTGCCAGCAGTTTCTTCAATGAGCAGTTCTTC.

The gene calls are TRBV6-4 and TRBJ2-3; possible D gene TRBD1, 5 bases. The germline V gene has CDR1 MRHNA and CDR2 SNTAGT. The CDR3 totals 14 residues. Between the trimmed V and J ends, which lost 2 bases and 3 bases, there was a span of 9 bases. CDR3 DNA: TGTGCCAGCAGTGACCGGACAAGTACAGATACGCAGTATTTT. Residues: CASSDRTSTDTQYF.

The J gene is TRBJ2-7, the V gene TRBV28; 7 positions agree with TRBD1. This CDR3 is 15 amino acids long. Germline V gene lookup returns CDR1 MDHEN and CDR2 SYDVKM. Trimming took 5 bases from V and 4 from J; bases not matched to a gene: 11. The CDR3 nucleotides read TGTGCCAGCAGTCCATCCACAGGGGCATTTTACGAGCAGTACTTC. Protein sequence: CASSPSTGAFYEQYF.

V usage is TRBV28 and J usage is TRBJ1-2; 7 nucleotides match TRBD1. Germline CDR1 reads MDHEN; CDR2 reads SYDVKM. V lost 5 bases and J lost 5; bases outside the gene matches: 11. There are 15 residues in the CDR3. CDR3 amino acids: CASSPSATGNYGYTF. The CDR3 region has the DNA TGTGCCAGCAGTCCATCCGCGACAGGGAATTATGGCTACACCTTC.

The chain is built from TRBV5-1 and TRBJ2-7; 8 bases align to TRBD2. V lost 0 bases and J lost 1; bases outside the gene matches: 3. CDR1 and CDR2 (germline): SGHRS, YFSETQ. The length of the CDR3 is 15 residues. The CDR3 spells CASSLEVAGSYEQYF. DNA of the CDR3: TGCGCCAGCAGCTTGGAGGTAGCGGGGTCCTACGAGCAGTACTTC. The whole variable domain, filled in from reference TRBV5-1 and TRBJ2-7, reads KAGVTQTPRYLIKTRGQQVTLSCSPISGHRSVSWYQQTPGQGLQFLFEYFSETQRNKGNFPGRFSGRQFSNSRSEMNVSTLELGDSALYLCASSLEVAGSYEQYFGPGTRLTVT.

This clone was found a few times. Distinct nucleotide sequences in the sample also encode this CDR3. This chain uses TRBV20-1 with TRBJ1-2; D gene uncertain. Germline lookup yields CDR1 DFQATT and CDR2 SNEGSKA (reference sequence). Trimming stripped 5 bases from V and 8 bases from J, with 6 bases between. This CDR3 comprises 9 residues. The CDR3, as DNA: TGCAGTGCTCCCGGGGGCTACACCTTC. Protein: CSAPGGYTF.

This sequence joins TRBV30 and TRBJ2-3; 9 bases fit TRBD2. Germline V gene data show CDR1 as GTSNPN and CDR2 as SVGIG (reference sequence). V trimming: 6 bases; J trimming: 6 bases; junction bases outside the gene matches: 7. The CDR3 is 13 residues long. The CDR3, as DNA: TGTGCCTGCTCCCTAGCGGGGTCTGATACGCAGTATTTT. This translates into CACSLAGSDTQYF.